This T cell receptor (beta chain) was captured in a study of early T cells in non-severe SARS-CoV-2 infection. Study summary: From unsorted whole blood, bulk RNA was sequenced, and the chains remained unpaired.

J gave up 9 bases and V 1 base, and 2 bases lay outside the gene matches. This CDR3 is 12 amino acids long. Germline lookup yields CDR1 GTSNPN and CDR2 SVGIG (reference sequence). Unique molecular identifiers were affixed to single, distinct cDNA molecules. Using its own MiXCR run on the 5' RACE reads, TCRdb lists one record per CDR3 protein. This sample carries about 49,000 distinct CDR3 sequences, 5.5% to 8% of them seen once, and the ten largest clones take approximately 2.8%. This clonotype was picked up many times. The antigen remains undetermined. Study-wide results and caveats: VDJdb-based annotation leaned toward anti-spike CD8 responses and missed private and CD4 specificities.

The sequenced sample was whole blood, obtained at baseline. The chain carries TRBV30 and TRBJ2-1; 8 bases map to TRBD2. This receptor was taken from an adult who was a healthcare worker with PCR-confirmed SARS-CoV-2 infection or an uninfected control (not recorded which). The CDR3 spells CAWSAGGSEQFF. The CDR3 region has the DNA TGTGCCTGGAGTGCGGGGGGGAGTGAGCAGTTCTTC.